This T cell receptor beta chain was recorded in a study of shared clonotypes between healthy human individuals. An approximately 220 ng quantity of DNA, tens of thousands of T cell genomes, went into the sorted-subset replicate PCRs. TCRdb's table, derived via immunoSEQ multiplex PCR, lists solely in-frame clones and lacks some. The table lists millions of clones, around 95% of them singletons. Germline V gives CDR1 GTSNPN, CDR2 SVGIG (reference sequence). There are 13 residues in the CDR3. The origin of this receptor is a man between 18 and 35 years old in good health. The chain recombines TRBV30 with TRBJ1-5, with TRBD1 as a possible D gene (6 bases). Source material: naive CD4+ T cells sorted from blood. The subset here: CD45RA+ positively selected. The DNA for the CDR3 is TGTGCGCTTAACGGGGGGCCGGGTCAGCCCCAGCATTTT. Its translation is CALNGGPGQPQHF.